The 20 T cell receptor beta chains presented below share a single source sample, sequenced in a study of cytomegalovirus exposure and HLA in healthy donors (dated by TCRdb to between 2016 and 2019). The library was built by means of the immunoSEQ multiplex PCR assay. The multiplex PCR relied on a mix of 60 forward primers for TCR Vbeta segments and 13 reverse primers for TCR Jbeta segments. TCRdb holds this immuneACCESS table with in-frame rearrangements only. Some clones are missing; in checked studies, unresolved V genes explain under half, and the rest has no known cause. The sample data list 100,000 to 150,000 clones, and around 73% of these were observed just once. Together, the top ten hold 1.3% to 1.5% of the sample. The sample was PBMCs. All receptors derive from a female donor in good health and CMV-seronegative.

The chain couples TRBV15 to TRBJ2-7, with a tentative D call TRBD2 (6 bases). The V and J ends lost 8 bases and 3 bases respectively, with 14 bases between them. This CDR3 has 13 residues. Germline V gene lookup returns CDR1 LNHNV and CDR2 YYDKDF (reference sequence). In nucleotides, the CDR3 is TGTGCCACCGGAACGACCGGGAGCTACGAGCAGTACTTC. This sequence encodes CATGTTGSYEQYF.

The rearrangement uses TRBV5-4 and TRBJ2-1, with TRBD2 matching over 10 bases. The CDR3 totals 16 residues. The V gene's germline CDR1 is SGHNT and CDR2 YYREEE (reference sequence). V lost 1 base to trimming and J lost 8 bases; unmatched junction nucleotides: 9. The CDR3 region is CASSLKSASGSDEQFF. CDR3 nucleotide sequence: TGTGCCAGCAGCTTGAAGTCGGCTAGCGGGAGTGATGAGCAGTTCTTC.

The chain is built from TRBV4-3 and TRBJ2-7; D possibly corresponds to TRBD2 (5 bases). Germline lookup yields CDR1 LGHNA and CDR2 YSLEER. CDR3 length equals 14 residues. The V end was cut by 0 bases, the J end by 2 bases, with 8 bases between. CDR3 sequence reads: CASSQDWGAYEQYF. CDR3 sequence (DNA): TGCGCCAGCAGCCAAGATTGGGGAGCCTACGAGCAGTACTTC.

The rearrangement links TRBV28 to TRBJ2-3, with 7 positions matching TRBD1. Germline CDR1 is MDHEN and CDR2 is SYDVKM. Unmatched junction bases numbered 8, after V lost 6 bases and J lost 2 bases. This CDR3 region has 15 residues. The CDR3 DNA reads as TGTGCCAGCAGGCCGCTAGGACAGGTCACAGATACGCAGTATTTT. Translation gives CASRPLGQVTDTQYF. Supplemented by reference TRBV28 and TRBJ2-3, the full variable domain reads DVKVTQSSRYLVKRTGEKVFLECVQDMDHENMFWYRQDPGLGLRLIYFSYDVKMKEKGDIPEGYSVSREKKERFSLILESASTNQTSMYLCASRPLGQVTDTQYFGPGTRLTVL.

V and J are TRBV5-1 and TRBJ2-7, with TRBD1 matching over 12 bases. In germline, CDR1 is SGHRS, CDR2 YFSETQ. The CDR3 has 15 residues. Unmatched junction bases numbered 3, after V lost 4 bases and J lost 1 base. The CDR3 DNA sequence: TGCGCCAGCAGCCCGGGACAGGGGGCTTCCTACGAGCAGTACTTC. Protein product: CASSPGQGASYEQYF.

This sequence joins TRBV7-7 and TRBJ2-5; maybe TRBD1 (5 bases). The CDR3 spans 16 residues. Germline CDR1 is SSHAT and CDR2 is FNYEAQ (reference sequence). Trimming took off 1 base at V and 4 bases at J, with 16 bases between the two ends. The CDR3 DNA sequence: TGTGCCAGCAGCTTAGTAGGCCAGGGTGATTTAGAGACCCAGTACTTC. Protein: CASSLVGQGDLETQYF.

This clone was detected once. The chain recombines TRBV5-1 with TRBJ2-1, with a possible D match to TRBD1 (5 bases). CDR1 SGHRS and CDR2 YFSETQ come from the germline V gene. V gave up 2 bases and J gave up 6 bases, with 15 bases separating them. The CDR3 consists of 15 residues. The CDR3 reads CASSLGRVALNEQFF. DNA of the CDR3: TGCGCCAGCAGCTTAGGCAGGGTGGCCCTCAATGAGCAGTTCTTC.

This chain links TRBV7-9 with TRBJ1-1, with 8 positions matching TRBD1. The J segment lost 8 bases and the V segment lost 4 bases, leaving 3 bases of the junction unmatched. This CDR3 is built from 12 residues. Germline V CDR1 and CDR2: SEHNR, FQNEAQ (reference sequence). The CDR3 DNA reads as TGTGCCAGCAGCTCGGACAGGGTCGAAGCTTTCTTT. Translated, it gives CASSSDRVEAFF.

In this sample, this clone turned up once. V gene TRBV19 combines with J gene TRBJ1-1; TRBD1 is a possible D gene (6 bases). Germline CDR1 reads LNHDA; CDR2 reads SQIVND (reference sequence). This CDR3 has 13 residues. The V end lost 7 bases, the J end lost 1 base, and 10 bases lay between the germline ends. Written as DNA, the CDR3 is TGTGCCAGTATAGGACAGACGAACACTGAAGCTTTCTTT. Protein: CASIGQTNTEAFF.

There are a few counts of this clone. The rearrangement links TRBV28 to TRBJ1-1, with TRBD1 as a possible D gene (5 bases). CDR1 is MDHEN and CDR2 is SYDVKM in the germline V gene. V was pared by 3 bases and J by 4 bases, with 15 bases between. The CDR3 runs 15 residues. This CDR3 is CASSFVVGAVTEAFF. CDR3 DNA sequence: TGTGCCAGCAGTTTCGTGGTAGGGGCGGTCACTGAAGCTTTCTTT.

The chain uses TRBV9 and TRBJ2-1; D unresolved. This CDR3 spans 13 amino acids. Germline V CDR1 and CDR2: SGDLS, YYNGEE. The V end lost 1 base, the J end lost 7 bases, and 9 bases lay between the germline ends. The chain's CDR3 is CASSVTSLNEQFF. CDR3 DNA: TGTGCCAGCAGCGTAACCAGTTTAAATGAGCAGTTCTTC.

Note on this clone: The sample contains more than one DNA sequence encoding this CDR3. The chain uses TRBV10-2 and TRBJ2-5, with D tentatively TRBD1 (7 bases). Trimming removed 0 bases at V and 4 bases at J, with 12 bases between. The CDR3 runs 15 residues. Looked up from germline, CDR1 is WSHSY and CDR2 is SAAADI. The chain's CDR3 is CASSESTRGRETQYF. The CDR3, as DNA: TGCGCCAGCAGTGAGTCGACTAGGGGGCGAGAGACCCAGTACTTC.

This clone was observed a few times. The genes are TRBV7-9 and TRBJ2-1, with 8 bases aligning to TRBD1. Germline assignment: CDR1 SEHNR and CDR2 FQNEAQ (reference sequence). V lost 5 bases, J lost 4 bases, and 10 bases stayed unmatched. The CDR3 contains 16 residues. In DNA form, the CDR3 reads TGTGCCAGCAGCCAGTGGGCAGGGGGCATTTACAATGAGCAGTTCTTC. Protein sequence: CASSQWAGGIYNEQFF.

CDR3 coding DNA: TGTGCCAGCAGCTTAGGGGGGCCGGAAAACATTCAGTACTTC. It is translated as CASSLGGPENIQYF. This chain joins TRBV13 and TRBJ2-4, with TRBD1 as a possible D gene (5 bases). The V end was cut by 0 bases, the J end by 5 bases, with 8 bases between. This CDR3 comprises 14 residues. Germline values: CDR1 PRHDT, CDR2 FYEKMQ (reference sequence).

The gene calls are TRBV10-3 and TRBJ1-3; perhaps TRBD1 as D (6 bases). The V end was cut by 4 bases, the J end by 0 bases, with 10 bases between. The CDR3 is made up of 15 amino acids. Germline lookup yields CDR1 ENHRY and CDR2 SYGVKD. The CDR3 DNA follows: TGTGCCATCAGTGCCACAGGGAGCTCTGGAAACACCATATATTTT. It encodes CAISATGSSGNTIYF.

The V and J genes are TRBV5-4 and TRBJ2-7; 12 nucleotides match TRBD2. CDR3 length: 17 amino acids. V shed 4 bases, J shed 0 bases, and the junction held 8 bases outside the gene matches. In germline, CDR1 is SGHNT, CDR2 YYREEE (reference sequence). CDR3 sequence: CASSGSTSGRISYEQYF. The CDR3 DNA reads TGTGCCAGCAGCGGATCAACTAGCGGGAGGATCTCCTACGAGCAGTACTTC.

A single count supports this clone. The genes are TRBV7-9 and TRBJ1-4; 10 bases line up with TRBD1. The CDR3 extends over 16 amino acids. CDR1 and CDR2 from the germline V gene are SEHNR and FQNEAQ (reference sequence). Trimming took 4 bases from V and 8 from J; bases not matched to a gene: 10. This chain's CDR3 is CASSSWTGGGEEKLFF. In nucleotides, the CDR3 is TGTGCCAGCAGCTCGTGGACAGGGGGTGGTGAGGAAAAACTGTTTTTT.

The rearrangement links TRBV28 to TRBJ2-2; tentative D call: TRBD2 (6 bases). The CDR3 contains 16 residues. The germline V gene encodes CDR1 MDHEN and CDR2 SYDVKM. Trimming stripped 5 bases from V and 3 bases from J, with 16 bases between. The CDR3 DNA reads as TGTGCCAGCAGTCCTTCCGGGAGTGCTCACACCGGGGAGCTGTTTTTT. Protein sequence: CASSPSGSAHTGELFF.

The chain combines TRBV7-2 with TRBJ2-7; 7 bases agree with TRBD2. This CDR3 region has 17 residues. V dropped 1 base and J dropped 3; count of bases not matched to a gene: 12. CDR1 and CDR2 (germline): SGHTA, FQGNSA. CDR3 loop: CASSLGWGGRGVYEQYF. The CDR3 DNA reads TGTGCCAGCAGCTTAGGTTGGGGGGGTCGGGGGGTCTACGAGCAGTACTTC.

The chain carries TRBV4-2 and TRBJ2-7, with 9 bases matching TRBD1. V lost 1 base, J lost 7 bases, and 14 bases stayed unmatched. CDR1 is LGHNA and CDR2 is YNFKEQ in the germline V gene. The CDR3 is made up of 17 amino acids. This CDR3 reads CASSQGSAGTGFGEQYF. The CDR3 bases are TGTGCCAGCAGCCAAGGAAGTGCCGGGACAGGGTTTGGTGAGCAGTACTTC.